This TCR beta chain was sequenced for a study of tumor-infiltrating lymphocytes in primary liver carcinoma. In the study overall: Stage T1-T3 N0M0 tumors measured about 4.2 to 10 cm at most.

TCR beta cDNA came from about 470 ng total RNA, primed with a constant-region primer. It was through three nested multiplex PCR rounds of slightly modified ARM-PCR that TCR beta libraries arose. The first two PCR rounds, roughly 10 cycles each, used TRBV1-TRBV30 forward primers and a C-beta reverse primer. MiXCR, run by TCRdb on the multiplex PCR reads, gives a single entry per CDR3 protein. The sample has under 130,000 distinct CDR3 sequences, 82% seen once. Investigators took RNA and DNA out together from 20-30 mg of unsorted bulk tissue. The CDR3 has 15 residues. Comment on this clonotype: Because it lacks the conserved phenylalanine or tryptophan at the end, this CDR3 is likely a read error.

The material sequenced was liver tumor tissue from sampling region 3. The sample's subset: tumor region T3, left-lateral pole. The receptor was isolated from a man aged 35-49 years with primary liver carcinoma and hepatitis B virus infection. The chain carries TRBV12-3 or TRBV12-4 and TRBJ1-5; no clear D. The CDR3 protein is CANSLNRGSNQPQHS. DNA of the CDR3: TGTGCCAACAGTTTAAATCGGGGTAGCAATCAGCCCCAGCATTCT.